This T cell receptor (beta chain) was identified in a study of blood T cell repertoires in COVID-19. Across the whole study: Samples of COVID-19 (acute and convalescent) were obtained from the United States, Italy and Spain.

Using immunoSEQ multiplex PCR, the repertoire was profiled, and TCRdb retains in-frame clones only, with some absent. The top ten clones hold around 2.5% of a sample with about 270,000 clones, roughly 86% of them seen once. CDR3 length: 16 residues. With V trimmed by 0 bases and J by 2 bases, 5 bases remained unmatched. Germline CDR1 is LGHDT and CDR2 is YNNKEL (reference sequence). The sample holds one count of this clone. The sequencing sample was made of peripheral blood. V usage is TRBV3-1 (or the pseudogene TRBV3-2) and J usage is TRBJ2-5, with 8 bases that match TRBD2. The TCR originated in a woman in her forties or fifties with acute or convalescent COVID-19. The CDR3 sequence is CASSQDPVAGQETQYF. CDR3 nucleotide sequence: TGTGCCAGCAGCCAAGATCCGGTAGCGGGGCAAGAGACCCAGTACTTC.